This T cell receptor (beta chain) was sequenced for a study of CD4 T cells in relation to SARS-CoV-2 and coronaviruses. Background on the study: Median patient age was approximately 38 years, spanning 21 to 72 years.

This clone came up a few times. What it binds is unknown. Roughly 10^5 naive or memory CD4+ cells were cultured with CEF peptides for nine to ten days. Germline V gene data show CDR1 as SEHNR and CDR2 as FQNEAQ (reference sequence). There are 15 residues in the CDR3. Trimming removed 5 bases at V and 3 bases at J, with 14 bases between. Profiled with immunoSEQ multiplex PCR; TCRdb holds only in-frame clones, not every one. The sample contains tens of thousands of clones, around 80% of which appear only once. Material for sequencing was memory CD4+ T cells from PBMCs, cultured in vitro. V gene TRBV7-9 combines with J gene TRBJ2-1, with D possibly matching TRBD2 (5 bases). The sequence was collected from an adult with COVID-19. The CDR3 DNA sequence: TGTGCCAGCAGCCCCAGACTATCCCTCTACAATGAGCAGTTCTTC. Protein product: CASSPRLSLYNEQFF. Drawing the rest from reference TRBV7-9 and TRBJ2-1, the complete variable domain is DTGVSQNPRHKITKRGQNVTFRCDPISEHNRLYWYRQTLGQGPEFLTYFQNEAQLEKSRLLSDRFSAERPKGSFSTLEIQRTEQGDSAMYLCASSPRLSLYNEQFFGPGTRLTVL.